The T cell receptor beta chain under discussion was sequenced for a study of regulatory T cells in long-lasting Graves disease. In the study overall: The study counted Graves' disease as persistent given over 5 years of antithyroid drugs and positive TSH receptor antibodies.

Study-wide results and caveats: TRBV28, TRBJ1-2 and TRBJ2-5 emerged as the favored segments in persistent disease.

CDR3 size: 14 residues. Germline CDR1 MNHEY, CDR2 SVGEGT. The V gene lost 2 bases and the J gene lost 8 bases, with 12 bases spanning the gap. Specified time point: persistent/refractory GD, antithyroid drugs over 5 years with positive TRAb. PBMC RNA was the source of the TCR library. This clonotype occurred a few times. The antigen remains unidentified. Both iRepertoire HTBI primers and Arm-PCR of CDR3 regions were used to build the TCR beta libraries. As processed by the authors: Throughout the samples, researchers identified 60 to 70 TRBV and approximately 14 TRBJ segments. TCRdb used MiXCR to reprocess the multiplex PCR reads, holding one entry per CDR3 protein. It is TCRdb's table, rather than the study itself, that gives the V and J calls and clone size. The table shows 500,000 to 800,000 distinct CDR3 sequences, with approximately 31% occurring only once.

This chain uses TRBV6-2 or TRBV6-3 with TRBJ1-4, with a weak D call TRBD1 (5 bases). The sample was peripheral blood mononuclear cells (PBMCs), taken when the disease was refractory, from a patient treated with antithyroid drugs. This TCR came from a female donor with Graves disease. As DNA, the CDR3 is TGTGCCAGCAGTTACCGGCAGGGATGGGAAAAACTGTTTTTT. Translated, it gives CASSYRQGWEKLFF.